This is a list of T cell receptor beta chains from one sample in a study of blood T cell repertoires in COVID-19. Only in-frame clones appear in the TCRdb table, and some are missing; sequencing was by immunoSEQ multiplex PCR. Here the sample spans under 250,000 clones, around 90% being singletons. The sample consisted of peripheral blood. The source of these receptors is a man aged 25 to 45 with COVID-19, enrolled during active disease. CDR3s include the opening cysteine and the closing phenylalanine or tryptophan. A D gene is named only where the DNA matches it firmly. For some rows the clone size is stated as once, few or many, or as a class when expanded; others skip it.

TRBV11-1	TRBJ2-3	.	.	CASSPGREDTQYF	TGTGCCAGCAGCCCGGGAAGGGAGGATACGCAGTATTTT
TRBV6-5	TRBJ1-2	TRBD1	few	CASRGTENYGYTF	TGTGCCAGCAGAGGGACAGAGAACTATGGCTACACCTTC
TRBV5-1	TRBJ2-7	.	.	CASSLGSSSPPYEQYF	TGCGCCAGCAGCTTGGGGAGTTCCTCACCCCCCTACGAGCAGTACTTC
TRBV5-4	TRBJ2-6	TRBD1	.	CASSRGQGATSGANVLTF	TGTGCCAGCAGCCGGGGACAGGGGGCCACCTCTGGGGCCAACGTCCTGACTTTC
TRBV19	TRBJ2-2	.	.	CASSIDRGRLGDTGELFF	TGTGCCAGTAGTATAGATAGAGGACGCCTCGGGGACACCGGGGAGCTGTTTTTT
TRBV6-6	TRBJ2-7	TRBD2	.	CASSKGLAGPYEQYF	TGTGCCAGCAGTAAGGGCCTAGCGGGGCCCTACGAGCAGTACTTC
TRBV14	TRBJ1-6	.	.	CASSLIRDAPLHF	TGTGCCAGCAGCCTCATCCGGGATGCACCCCTCCACTTT
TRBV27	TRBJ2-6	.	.	CASSPRYSGANVLTF	TGTGCCAGCAGTCCACGGTACTCTGGGGCCAACGTCCTGACTTTC
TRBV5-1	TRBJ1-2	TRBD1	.	CASSGGQGDGGYTF	TGCGCCAGCAGCGGGGGACAGGGCGATGGCGGCTACACCTTC
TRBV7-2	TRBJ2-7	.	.	CASSPRGAVSDEQYF	TGTGCCAGCAGCCCCCGGGGGGCCGTGTCCGACGAGCAGTACTTC
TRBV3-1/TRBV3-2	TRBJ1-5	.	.	CASSREGRQPQHF	TGTGCCAGCAGTCGGGAGGGACGGCAGCCCCAGCATTTT
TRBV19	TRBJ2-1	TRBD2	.	CASEKRGTSGGTYNEQFF	TGTGCCTCTGAAAAACGGGGGACTAGCGGGGGGACCTACAATGAGCAGTTCTTC
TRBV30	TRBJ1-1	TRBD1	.	CAWNWDRGSGTEAFF	TGTGCCTGGAACTGGGACAGGGGGTCGGGCACTGAAGCTTTCTTT
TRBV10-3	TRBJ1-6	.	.	CAISAETLQFSPLHF	TGTGCCATCAGTGCAGAGACATTGCAGTTTTCACCCCTCCACTTT
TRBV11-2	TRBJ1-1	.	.	CASSLIGGGETEAFF	TGTGCCAGCAGCTTAATAGGTGGAGGGGAGACTGAAGCTTTCTTT
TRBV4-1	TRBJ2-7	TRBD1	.	CASSPGGTGTYEQYF	TGCGCCAGCAGCCCCGGAGGGACAGGGACCTACGAGCAGTACTTC
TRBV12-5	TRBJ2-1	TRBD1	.	CASVPGQGYNEQFF	TGTGCTAGTGTTCCGGGACAGGGATACAATGAGCAGTTCTTC
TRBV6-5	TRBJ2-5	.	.	CASCVGYRETQYF	TGTGCCAGTTGTGTCGGGTATAGGGAGACCCAGTACTTC